Sequencing of this T cell receptor (beta chain) was carried out in a study of vaccination and CD4 T cells after COVID-19. Turning to this clonotype: Its target is unknown.

Indicated treatment: roughly 10-day PBMC culture with coronavirus spike peptide pools or control peptides (ViraFEST assay). With peptide pools, ViraFEST first expanded antigen-specific T cells and afterwards sequenced their TCRs. CDR3 size: 13 residues. Germline lookup yields CDR1 GTSNPN and CDR2 SVGIG (reference sequence). V lost 4 bases, J lost 10 bases, and 14 bases lay in between. Cultured CD4+ T cells had their DNA profiled by the Oncomine TCR Beta short-read assay. Each CDR3 protein gets one entry after TCRdb re-called the PCR reads with MiXCR. The table includes 9,000 to 10,000 distinct CDR3 sequences, approximately 37% detected once.

The receptor was derived from a human donor who had recovered from COVID-19. V is TRBV30 and J is TRBJ1-6; D not certain. The sample taken for sequencing was CD4+ T cells from blood, cultured in vitro. The CDR3 region has the DNA TGTGCCTGGACGGACTCAGGCCGGTCACCCCTCCACTTT. It specifies CAWTDSGRSPLHF. Combining the CDR3 with reference TRBV30 and TRBJ1-6 gives the whole variable domain SQTIHQWPATLVQPVGSPLSLECTVEGTSNPNLYWYRQAAGRGLQLLFYSVGIGQISSEVPQNLSASRPQDRQFILSSKKLLLSDSGFYLCAWTDSGRSPLHFGNGTRLTVT.